The 2 T cell receptor beta chains given below trace back to one sample, sequenced in a study of shared clonotypes between healthy human individuals. Data came from immunoSEQ multiplex PCR; TCRdb stores just in-frame clones and leaves some out. The table lists around 600,000 clones, roughly 96% of them singletons, with approximately 0.11% in the top ten. It was CD45RO-negative cells, positively selected for CCR7, that made up naive CD8 cells, with terminally differentiated effector memory CD45RA+ cells excluded. Source material: naive CD8+ T cells sorted from blood. The source is a woman in her 30s in good health.

The chain joins TRBV4-1 to TRBJ1-5, with D possibly matching TRBD1 (5 bases). The V gene's germline CDR1 is MGHRA and CDR2 YSYEKL. V was cut by 0 bases and J by 3 bases, with 9 bases left in between. This CDR3 is built from 15 residues. The CDR3 DNA is TGCGCCAGCAGCCAAGATTGGGGGAACAATCAGCCCCAGCATTTT. It specifies CASSQDWGNNQPQHF.

The rearrangement joins TRBV19 to TRBJ1-2; tentatively, D is TRBD1 (6 bases). This CDR3 has 15 residues. Trimming stripped 5 bases from V and 4 bases from J, with 17 bases between. Germline values: CDR1 LNHDA, CDR2 SQIVND (reference sequence). The CDR3 DNA reads TGTGCCAGTAGTCTAGGGACAAGACCTTCCTATGGCTACACCTTC. Protein product: CASSLGTRPSYGYTF.